This T cell receptor (beta chain) is drawn from a study of graft-versus-host responses after intestinal transplantation (TCRdb year 2021). Regarding the research as a whole: The transplants that recipients received were multivisceral, liver-intestinal, or isolated intestinal. All recipients received anti-thymocyte globulin induction followed by maintenance tacrolimus and steroids for around 3 years. After intestinal transplantation, graft-versus-host and host-versus-graft alloreactive T cell clones were followed in the graft, circulation and bone marrow using bulk TCR-beta CDR3 sequencing. To identify alloreactive clones, pre-transplant mixed lymphocyte reaction products were sequenced and then compared with unstimulated pre-transplant donor and recipient T cells. Of the 20 to 25 intestinal transplant recipients enrolled in the cohort, one of whom was a retransplant, 3 patients without pretransplant specimens were excluded. Donor T cell macrochimerism was defined as a peak of at least 4% donor T cells among recipient peripheral blood mononuclear cells. Instead of going to the commercial service, samples from three later patients were sequenced in-house on an Illumina MiSeq and processed with MiXCR. Overall results and qualifications from the work: In the allografts of patients with donor T cell macrochimerism, GvH to HvG T cell clonal ratios were high. GvH clones were detected in recipient bone marrow, and some appeared earlier in ileal mucosa or blood, consistent with an intestinal mucosal origin. Peak levels of circulating GvH clones were associated with declines in HvG clones early after transplant. The relatively low number and heterogeneity of intestinal transplant patients limited the conclusions.

As for this clone: No antigen is known for it. Per-base qualities were not stored, and no clone one base away is much larger.

The sample's time point label, decoded: cells obtained before transplantation from donor or recipient. CD3+CD4+ and CD3+CD8+ populations were FACS-sorted from unstimulated pre-transplant donor and recipient cells taken from spleen or lymph nodes. To prepare the library, the immunoSEQ multiplex PCR assay was applied. For most patients, genomic DNA was isolated with the Qiagen DNeasy Blood and Tissue Kit and sent frozen to Adaptive Biotechnologies for TCR sequencing. Adaptive Biotechnologies carried out high-throughput TCR-beta CDR3 sequencing of genomic DNA for most patients. In the source study's methods: Adaptive's ImmunoSEQ software was the source of the TCR sequencing data for roughly 19 patients, while a few other patients were processed with MiXCR and VDJtools. To correct CD4 versus CD8 sorting errors, any sequence found in both subsets at a frequency ratio below 5:1 was removed. Because the origin of CDR3 nucleotide sequences shared between donor and recipient could not be assigned, those sequences were removed. To count as alloreactive, a clone needed at least 2-fold expansion over unstimulated cells and a minimum CFSE-low frequency of 0.002% (template counts) or 0.001% (read counts). Clones detected in sequenced pre-transplant spleen, lymph node, or MLR CFSE-low populations of the donor or recipient were defined as mappable. Cumulative frequency of alloreactive clones was calculated as a percentage of all sequences weighted by copy number. Held by TCRdb, this immuneACCESS table contains in-frame sequences only and omits some clones. Under half of the omission traces to an unresolved V gene where checked; the cause of the rest is unknown. The DNA was the basis for D and trimming; V, J and clone size are from that table. A total of over 75,000 clones appear in this sample, around 90% of them only once. More than 7% of the sample goes to the ten largest clones.

The CDR3 runs 13 amino acids, cysteine and phenylalanine included. The only DNA kept is the CDR3, 39 bases in frame from the first base. Via the germline V gene, CDR1 is MNHNS and CDR2 SASEGT. V and J lose 10 bases and 0 bases, and a span of 13 bases separates them. This sample comprised unstimulated CD8+ T cells sorted from spleen or lymph node cells, obtained before transplant. The rearrangement combines TRBV6-1 with TRBJ2-7; the D gene is possibly TRBD1 or TRBD2, each agreeing over 6 bases. This receptor was identified in a human donor who was the organ donor for an intestinal transplant. The DNA sequence is TGTGCCACCCGAGGGGGGAGCTCCTACGAGCAGTACTTC. This translates into CATRGGSSYEQYF.